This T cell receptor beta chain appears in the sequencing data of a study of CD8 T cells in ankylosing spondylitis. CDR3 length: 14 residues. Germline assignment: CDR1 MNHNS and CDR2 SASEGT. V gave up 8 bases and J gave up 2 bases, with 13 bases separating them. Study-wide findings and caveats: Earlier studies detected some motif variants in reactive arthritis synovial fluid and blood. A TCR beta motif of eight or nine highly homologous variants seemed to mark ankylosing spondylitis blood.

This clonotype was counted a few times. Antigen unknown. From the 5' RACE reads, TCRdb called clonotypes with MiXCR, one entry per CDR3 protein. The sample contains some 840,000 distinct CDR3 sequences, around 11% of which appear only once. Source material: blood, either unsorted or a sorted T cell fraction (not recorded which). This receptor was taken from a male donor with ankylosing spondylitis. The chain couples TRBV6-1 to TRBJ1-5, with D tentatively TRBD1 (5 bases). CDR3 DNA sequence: TGTGCCAGCCGACGGGGGGAAGGCAATCAGCCCCAGCATTTT. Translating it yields CASRRGEGNQPQHF.